This note documents a single T cell receptor beta chain sequence. A much larger clonotype is one base distant, so this may be a read error. CDR3 length: 14 amino acids. From germline, CDR1 is KGHSH and CDR2 LQKENI. The study isolated at least 6.5 million PBMCs from each sample. This sample stems from a study of blood T cells in healthy people across ages. The authors ran a second PCR of roughly 6 to 12 cycles using a sample-barcoded 5' primer and a J-beta primer mix. Carrying 12 random nucleotides, a template-switch adaptor labeled each individual cDNA molecule. MiXCR, applied by TCRdb to the 5' RACE reads, yields one record per CDR3 protein. The sample has fewer than 800,000 distinct CDR3 sequences, 32% seen once; the top ten hold 15%.

Sequenced material: blood. This TCR came from a woman over 75 in good health. The chain recombines TRBV18 with TRBJ2-7, with 8 bases that match TRBD2. CDR3 sequence reads: CVSSPKAGVYEQYF. The CDR3 nucleotides read TGTGTCAGCTCACCAAAAGCGGGGGTTTACGAGCAGTACTTC.